This TCR beta chain was recovered during a study of cytomegalovirus exposure and HLA in healthy donors. Study outcomes and limitations: Published work reported that the classifier diagnosed cytomegalovirus status with high specificity and sensitivity.

Researchers ran the PCR with 60 Vbeta and 13 Jbeta primers. Method: immunoSEQ multiplex PCR; TCRdb's copy keeps in-frame clones and lacks some. The repertoire includes 100,000 or so clones, around 75% of them detected once, and less than 2.5% sits in the top ten. A single count supports this clone. Its antigen is not identified. Germline values: CDR1 MNHEY, CDR2 SVGAGI. V lost 2 bases and J lost 4, with 11 bases in between. The CDR3 consists of 15 residues. The source material was PBMCs. The clonotype was recovered from a man aged 25 to 45 in good health and CMV-seronegative. V is TRBV6-5 and J is TRBJ2-2; D possibly corresponds to TRBD1 (6 bases). The CDR3 here is CASSYDRTSTGELFF. In DNA form, the CDR3 reads TGTGCCAGCAGTTACGACAGGACTTCCACCGGGGAGCTGTTTTTT.